Reported below is one TCR beta chain. This clone's antigen is unknown. Base qualities are not at hand, and no much larger clone is one base apart. This sample is drawn from a study of T cells in Graves' hyperthyroidism and ophthalmopathy (dated by TCRdb to about 2019). Context from the whole study: Peripheral blood samples were taken at initial diagnosis, before any treatment was given. Thyroid tissue and blood T-cell repertoires from six Graves' hyperthyroidism patients were also compared in the study. After sampling, hyperthyroidism patients received methimazole starting at 30 mg daily, and ophthalmopathy patients received high-dose intravenous methylprednisolone. The approximately 98 discovery patients were randomly divided into training and test sets at a 7:3 ratio. Prospective prediction of ophthalmopathy was tested in an independent validation cohort of fewer than 20 hyperthyroidism patients and some 17 patients who later progressed to ophthalmopathy. TCR V-J signatures able to tell the groups apart were searched for in a discovery cohort of approximately 95 patients, of whom 43 had Graves' ophthalmopathy and around 58 had stable Graves' hyperthyroidism. According to the paper, TCR Vbeta CDR3 sequencing was carried out on over 130 peripheral blood samples, which came from under 50 ophthalmopathy, 75 or so hyperthyroidism and roughly 17 progressor patients. Study-level results and caveats: In validation, the model predicted progression to ophthalmopathy with just under 71% sensitivity and about 72% specificity, a median of about 6.7 months before onset. Blood samples also contained most of the expanded thyroid clonotypes (frequency above 0.001), which suggests that blood repertoires may reflect thyroid immune responses. A model built on a 13 V-J signature distinguished ophthalmopathy from stable hyperthyroidism, reaching 85% to 90% sensitivity and 81.08% specificity in cross-validation and 80%/75% in testing. No statistical method was used to fix the sample size in advance, and group allocation was not hidden from the investigators.

The germline V gene (reference sequence) provides CDR1 LNHDA and CDR2 SQIVND. Including the terminal cysteine and phenylalanine, the CDR3 comprises 14 residues. Just the 42-base CDR3 DNA is kept, in frame starting at base 1. Germline trimming: 7 bases from V, 0 bases from J; junction bases outside gene matches: 5. Ophthalmopathy patients had moderately to severely active disease, with a Clinical Activity Score of 3 or more, a NOSPECS grade of 4 or more, and a disease duration of less than 3 months. Exclusion was applied to patients with uncontrolled infections, other autoimmune diseases, pregnancy or lactation. Diagnoses were based on clinical symptoms, serum thyroxine and TRAb, thyroid ultrasound and orbital computed tomography. Ficoll-Paque density gradient centrifugation was used to isolate PBMCs from about 10 ml of fresh peripheral blood. Trizol reagent was used to extract total RNA, and RNA quality was then checked on an Agilent 2100 Bioanalyzer.

The TCR beta CDR3 regions were amplified from RNA transcripts. For the first round of RT-PCR on the TCR CDR3, the HTBI primer set was used together with the Qiagen OneStep RT-PCR kit. A second multiplex PCR round built the libraries, followed by size selection and purification. Libraries were sequenced paired-end with 100 bp reads on an Illumina HiSeq2000. The paper's data handling went like this. SOAPnuke was used to process the raw data, removing reads that contained adapters or uncalled bases, had a mean Phred below 15, or lacked an exact match to the constant primer or identifier. High-quality paired reads were merged with COPE v1.2.5, and unique nucleotide sequences were defined as clonotypes. Clonotypes were aligned to IMGT TRBV, TRBD and TRBJ reference segments using MiTCR v1.1. The analysis was restricted to V-J combinations with a frequency above 0.0001, which together covered just over 99% of the repertoires. The TCS score was defined as the ratio of F50 (clonal expansion) to E x V (chaos), calculated using BLOSUM62-based TCRdist between CDR3 peptides within each V-J. Welch's t-statistics and random forest reduced around 520 V-J features to 13, which were used in a naive Bayes classifier (R e1071). The public reads were reanalyzed by TCRdb: fastp trimming at Q25, MiXCR alignment, in-frame beta chains only. Merged by CDR3 protein, the rows form single entries marked with the most common genes and DNA. Clone size and V and J calls follow TCRdb, not the original study. A total of approximately 380,000 distinct CDR3 sequences appear in this sample, over 12% of them only once. Of the sample, under 30% falls within the top ten clones.

The sequence joins TRBV19 to TRBJ1-2; TRBD1 agrees with 7 junctional bases. The sequence came from a man in his fifties with Graves' ophthalmopathy. The specimen sequenced was blood. The DNA reads as follows: TGTGCCAGTACAGGGGGACCAGCTAACTATGGCTACACCTTC. It encodes CASTGGPANYGYTF.